This T cell receptor beta chain was recovered during a study of identical twins. Study-level points and caveats: Memory repertoires lacked the insertion deficit that abundant cord blood beta clonotypes showed. Models underestimated out-of-frame TCR alpha sharing in monozygotic twins.

A universal primer site was created by template switching, with the cDNA bearing unique molecular identifiers. Via MiXCR, TCRdb re-called the 5' RACE reads, giving one row per CDR3 protein. The sample includes 500,000 or so distinct CDR3 sequences, approximately 14% of them seen just once. Points on this clonotype: The antigen is unknown.

Deletions cut 2 bases from V and 5 bases from J, with 2 bases between. The CDR3 length is 11 residues. CDR1 and CDR2 (germline): SGHDN, FVKESK. The same specimen was also included in a second study, on yellow fever vaccine responses in identical twins.

The receptor was derived from a woman younger than 30 in good health. The sequenced material came from CD4+ T cells sorted from blood. This chain links TRBV14 with TRBJ2-3; D is undetermined. CDR3 sequence reads: CASSQIDTQYF. The DNA of the CDR3 is TGTGCCAGCAGCCAAATAGATACGCAGTATTTT.